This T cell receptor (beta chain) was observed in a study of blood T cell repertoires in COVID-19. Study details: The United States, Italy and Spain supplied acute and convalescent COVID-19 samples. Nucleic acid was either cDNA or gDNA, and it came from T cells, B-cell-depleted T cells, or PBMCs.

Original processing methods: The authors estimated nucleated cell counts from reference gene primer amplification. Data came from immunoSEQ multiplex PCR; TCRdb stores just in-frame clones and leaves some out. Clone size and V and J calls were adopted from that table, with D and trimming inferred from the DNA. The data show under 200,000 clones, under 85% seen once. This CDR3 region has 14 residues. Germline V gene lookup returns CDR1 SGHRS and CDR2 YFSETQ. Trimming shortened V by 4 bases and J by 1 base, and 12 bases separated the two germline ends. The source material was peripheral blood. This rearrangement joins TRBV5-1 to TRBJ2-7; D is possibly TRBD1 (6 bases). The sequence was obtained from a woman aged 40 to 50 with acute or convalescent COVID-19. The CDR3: CASSPAGASYEQYF. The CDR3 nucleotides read TGCGCCAGCAGCCCCGCAGGGGCGTCCTACGAGCAGTACTTC. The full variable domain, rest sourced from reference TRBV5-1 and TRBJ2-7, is KAGVTQTPRYLIKTRGQQVTLSCSPISGHRSVSWYQQTPGQGLQFLFEYFSETQRNKGNFPGRFSGRQFSNSRSEMNVSTLELGDSALYLCASSPAGASYEQYFGPGTRLTVT.